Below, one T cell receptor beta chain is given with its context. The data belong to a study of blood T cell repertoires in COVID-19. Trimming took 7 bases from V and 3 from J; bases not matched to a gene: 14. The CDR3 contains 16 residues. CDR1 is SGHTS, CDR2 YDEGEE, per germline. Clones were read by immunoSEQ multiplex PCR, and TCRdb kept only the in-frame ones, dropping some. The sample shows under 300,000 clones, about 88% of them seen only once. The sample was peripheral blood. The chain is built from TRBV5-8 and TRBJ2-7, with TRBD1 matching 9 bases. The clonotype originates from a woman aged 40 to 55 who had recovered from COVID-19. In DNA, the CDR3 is TGTGCCAGCCGTCGGCTCAGACGGGACAGGGACTACGAGCAGTACTTC. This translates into CASRRLRRDRDYEQYF.